The 3 T cell receptor beta chains below all came from one sample that was sequenced in a study of blood T cell repertoires in COVID-19 (dated by TCRdb to between 2020 and 2021). Library preparation employed the immunoSEQ multiplex PCR assay. The table was pulled from immuneACCESS by TCRdb, which kept in-frame rearrangements only. Such tables lose some clones; where checked, under half of the loss comes from unresolved V genes, and the rest has no known cause. This sample is represented by about 53,000 clones; more than 75% of them were singletons. The top ten clones comprise 3% to 4.5% of the sample. Sequencing was performed on peripheral blood. All receptors come from a man aged 50-59 years with acute or convalescent COVID-19.

CDR3 in amino acids: CASSISDSFFQQFF. As DNA, the CDR3 is TGTGCCAGTAGTATTTCGGACAGTTTTTTTCAGCAGTTCTTC. The V and J genes are TRBV19 and TRBJ2-1, with D maybe TRBD1 (6 bases). Germline CDR1 LNHDA, CDR2 SQIVND (reference sequence). This CDR3 is 14 amino acids long. V was trimmed by 3 bases and J by 11 bases, leaving 17 bases between them.

The J gene is TRBJ2-7, the V gene TRBV10-3, with 8 bases matching TRBD2. The CDR3 length is 14 residues. Germline V gene data show CDR1 as ENHRY and CDR2 as SYGVKD. V was clipped by 4 bases and J by 7 bases; unmatched bases: 9. CDR3 protein: CAISGAGGRGEQYF. The DNA for the CDR3 is TGTGCCATCAGTGGGGCGGGGGGCAGAGGGGAGCAGTACTTC.

The chain joins TRBV5-1 to TRBJ1-6; D gene unclear. The CDR3 runs to 14 residues. The V gene's germline CDR1 is SGHRS and CDR2 YFSETQ. V lost 5 bases and J 0 bases, leaving 6 bases between the germline ends. CDR3 loop: CASRQSSYNSPLHF. CDR3 DNA sequence: TGCGCCAGCAGACAGAGCTCCTATAATTCACCCCTCCACTTT.